These T cell receptor beta chains were read from a single sample in a study of shared clonotypes between healthy human individuals. The assay was immunoSEQ multiplex PCR, and TCRdb's table has in-frame clones only and misses some. In the table there are more than 2 million clones, roughly 96% of which are singletons. Sample: naive CD4+ T cells sorted from blood. The receptors were sampled from a young man in good health. CDR3s include the opening cysteine and the closing phenylalanine or tryptophan. A D gene is named only where the DNA matches it firmly.

d_call j_call v_call cdr3_nt cdr3_aa
- TRBJ2-5 TRBV2 TGTGCCAGCAGTGAAGACCAAAAAGAGACCCAGTACTTC CASSEDQKETQYF
- TRBJ1-6 TRBV25-1 TGTGCCAGCAGTGTCCAGGAGAGAAGTTCACCCCTCCACTTT CASSVQERSSPLHF
- TRBJ2-6 TRBV7-8 TGTGCCAGCAGCTTAGATCGGGCGGGGGCCAACGTCCTGACTTTC CASSLDRAGANVLTF
- TRBJ2-7 TRBV4-1 TGCGCCAGCAGCCAACTGACAAACTCGGAGCAGTACTTC CASSQLTNSEQYF
- TRBJ1-1 TRBV27 TGTGCCAGCAGGTGGAAGGGGTTCACTGAAGCTTTCTTT CASRWKGFTEAFF
- TRBJ1-1 TRBV5-1 TGCGCCAGCAGCCCGGGGGGGCTATTAGACACTGAAGCTTTCTTT CASSPGGLLDTEAFF
- TRBJ2-5 TRBV25-1 TGTGCCAGCAGTGAATCCCGTACACAAGAGACCCAGTACTTC CASSESRTQETQYF
- TRBJ1-5 TRBV2 TGTGCCAGCAGTGACCGCGGGGGGGGCACTCAGCCCCAGCATTTT CASSDRGGGTQPQHF
- TRBJ1-6 TRBV5-1 TGCGCCAGCACCTTGGGGTCGGGGAATTCACCCCTCCACTTT CASTLGSGNSPLHF
- TRBJ2-5 TRBV2 TGTGCCAGCAGTGAGTCGCTCCCCCAAGAGACCCAGTACTTC CASSESLPQETQYF
- TRBJ1-6 TRBV7-2 TGTGCCAGCAGCTTAGCCCGGCCGAGGGGTTCTTTACCCCTCCACTTT CASSLARPRGSLPLHF
- TRBJ2-1 TRBV13 TGTGCCAGCAGCGCCAGCATCCCCTCACATGAGCAGTTCTTC CASSASIPSHEQFF
- TRBJ1-5 TRBV5-1 TGCGCCAGCAGCTTGGACGGGGCGGGGAATCAGCCCCAGCATTTT CASSLDGAGNQPQHF
TRBD1 TRBJ2-3 TRBV5-1 TGCGCCAGCAGCCCCCCCGCTTGGTCAGACAGGGTGCGTAAAGGCAACACAGATACGCAGTATTTT CASSPPAWSDRVRKGNTDTQYF